This is a list of T cell receptor beta chains from one sample in a study of blood T cells in healthy people across ages. From the 5' RACE reads, TCRdb called clonotypes with MiXCR, one entry per CDR3 protein. In the table there are over a million distinct CDR3 sequences, under 45% of which are singletons. Sequenced input: blood. The receptors originated from a woman aged 55-69 years in good health. CDR3s include the opening cysteine and the closing phenylalanine or tryptophan. Each record gives: V gene, J gene, CDR3 protein.

>TRBV11-2|TRBJ2-1
CASSLEARPHNEQFF
>TRBV29-1|TRBJ2-5
CSAAGETQYF
>TRBV7-9|TRBJ2-7
CASSQDTSGYEQYF
>TRBV10-3|TRBJ1-2
CAISSGTGRYGYTF
>TRBV7-3|TRBJ2-1
CASSQTSGNEQFF
>TRBV15|TRBJ2-1
CATSGSGLAGGNEQFF
>TRBV27|TRBJ2-7
CASSDRTKPMREQYF
>TRBV5-1|TRBJ2-5
CASSLVRSGGSYGQYF
>TRBV20-1|TRBJ2-1
CSPAGTLLCNEQFF
>TRBV5-1|TRBJ2-1
CASSLRNRGDSEQFF
>TRBV3-1|-
CASSQAAGRYIQYF
>TRBV5-1|TRBJ2-1
CASSLVAVSSYNEQFF
>TRBV6-5|TRBJ2-5
CASSYQPRVASLEETQYF
>TRBV29-1|TRBJ2-5
CSVTVVEQETQYF
>TRBV20-1|TRBJ2-2
CSARESGELFF
>TRBV3-1|TRBJ2-7
CASSPRTSGFSYEQYF
>TRBV12-3/TRBV12-4|TRBJ2-1
CASGPALAETAWFF
>TRBV20-1|TRBJ2-7
CSARDGAAHEQYF
>TRBV13|TRBJ2-7
CASSQGSYNEQYF
>TRBV6-1|TRBJ2-1
CASRTSGRVNNEQFF
>TRBV5-6|TRBJ2-2
CASSFLDRGITGELFF
>TRBV9|TRBJ1-2
CASSVEAGPYGYTF
>TRBV4-2|TRBJ1-2
CASSPGTTGGDGYTF
>TRBV15|TRBJ1-4
CATSRVRQVIEKLFF
>TRBV7-2|TRBJ2-5
CASSPTSTETQYF
>TRBV12-3/TRBV12-4|TRBJ1-1
CASSVGPDTEAFF
>TRBV27|TRBJ2-7
CASSSSWGDEQYF
>TRBV9|-
CASSARDRPYEQYF
>TRBV20-1|-
CSELSSLHEQYF
>TRBV18|TRBJ2-2
CASSPPRYAAELFF
>TRBV5-1|TRBJ2-1
CATGQHVGEQFF
>TRBV12-3/TRBV12-4|-
CASSWDSSYNEQYF
>TRBV4-3|TRBJ2-1
CASSQGGEGYNEQFF
>TRBV21-1|TRBJ2-7
CASTIGSGAVPSYEQYF
>TRBV5-1|TRBJ2-7
CASSRRAYEQYF
>TRBV11-2|TRBJ2-7
CASQRLSSYEQYF
>TRBV12-3/TRBV12-4|-
CASSLGTVVEQYF
>TRBV10-3|TRBJ2-6
CAISYTGTYSGANVLTF
>TRBV20-1|TRBJ2-1
CSAIPLTGTSGTYNEQFF
>TRBV7-8|TRBJ2-7
CASSLSGTETYEQYF
>TRBV27|TRBJ2-1
CASTPGSPYNEQFF
>TRBV7-2|TRBJ2-5
CASSLDSGTRETQYF
>TRBV15|TRBJ2-7
CATSRDLDTYYEQYF
>TRBV7-9|TRBJ1-2
CASSAGQIYGYTF
>TRBV6-5|TRBJ2-3
CASSLAGVDNTQYF
>TRBV11-2|-
CASSSGPVDEQYF
>TRBV12-3/TRBV12-4|TRBJ2-3
CASSLKGAGADTQYF
>TRBV20-1|TRBJ2-5
CSALRLAGGSGETQYF
>TRBV9|TRBJ2-1
CASAQAGWNEQFF
>TRBV27|TRBJ2-7
CASRGPGQGDNEQYF
>TRBV20-1|-
CSAAGTGGRADEQYF
>TRBV24-1|TRBJ2-5
CATSDQGTLETQYF
>TRBV28|TRBJ1-2
CASSPPGRINYGYTF
>TRBV4-2|TRBJ2-7
CASGAGVRGEQYF
>TRBV27|TRBJ2-7
CASSRRVLTYEQYF
>TRBV5-6|TRBJ1-1
CASSSGTTAFF
>TRBV10-3|TRBJ1-6
CAIRRGVNSPLHF
>TRBV7-9|-
CASSVWTGQTGEQYF
>TRBV2|TRBJ1-2
CASSSDTSYGYTF